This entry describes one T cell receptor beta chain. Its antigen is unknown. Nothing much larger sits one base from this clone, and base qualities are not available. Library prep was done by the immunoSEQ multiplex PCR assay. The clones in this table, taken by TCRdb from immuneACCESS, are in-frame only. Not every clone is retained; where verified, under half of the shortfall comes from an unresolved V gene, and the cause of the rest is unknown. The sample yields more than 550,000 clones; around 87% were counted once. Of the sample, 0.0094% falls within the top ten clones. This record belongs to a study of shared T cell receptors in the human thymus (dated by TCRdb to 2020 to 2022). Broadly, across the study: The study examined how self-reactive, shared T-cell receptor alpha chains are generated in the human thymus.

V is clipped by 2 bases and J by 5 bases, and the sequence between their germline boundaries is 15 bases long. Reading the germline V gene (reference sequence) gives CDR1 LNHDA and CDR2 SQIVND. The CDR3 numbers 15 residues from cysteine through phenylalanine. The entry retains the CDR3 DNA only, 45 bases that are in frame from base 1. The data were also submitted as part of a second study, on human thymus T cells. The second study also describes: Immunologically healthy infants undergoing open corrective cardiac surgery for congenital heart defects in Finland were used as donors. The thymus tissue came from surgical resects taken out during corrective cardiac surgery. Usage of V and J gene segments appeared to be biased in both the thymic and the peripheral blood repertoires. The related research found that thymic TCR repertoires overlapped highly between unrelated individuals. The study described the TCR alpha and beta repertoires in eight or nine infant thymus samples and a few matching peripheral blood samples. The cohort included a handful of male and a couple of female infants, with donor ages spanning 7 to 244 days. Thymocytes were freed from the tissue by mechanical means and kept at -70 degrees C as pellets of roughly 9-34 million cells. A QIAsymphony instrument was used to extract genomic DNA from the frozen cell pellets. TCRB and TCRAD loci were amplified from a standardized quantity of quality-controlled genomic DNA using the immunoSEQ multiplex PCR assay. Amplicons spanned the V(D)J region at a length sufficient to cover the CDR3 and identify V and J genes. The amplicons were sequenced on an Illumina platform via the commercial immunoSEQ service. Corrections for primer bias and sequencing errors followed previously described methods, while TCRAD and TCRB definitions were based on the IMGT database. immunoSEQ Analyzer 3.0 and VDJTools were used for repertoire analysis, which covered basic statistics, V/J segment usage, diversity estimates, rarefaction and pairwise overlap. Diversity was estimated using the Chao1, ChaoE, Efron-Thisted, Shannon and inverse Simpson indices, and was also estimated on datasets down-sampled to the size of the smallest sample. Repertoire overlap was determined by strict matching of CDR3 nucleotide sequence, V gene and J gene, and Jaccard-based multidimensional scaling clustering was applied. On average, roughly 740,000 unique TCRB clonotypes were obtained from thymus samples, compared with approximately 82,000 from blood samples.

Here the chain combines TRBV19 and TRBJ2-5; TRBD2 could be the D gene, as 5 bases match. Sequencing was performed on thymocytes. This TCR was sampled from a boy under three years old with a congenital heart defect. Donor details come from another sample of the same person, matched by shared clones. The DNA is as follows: TGTGCCAGTAGTATAAATTCTAGCACTCTCGAGACCCAGTACTTC. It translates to CASSINSSTLETQYF.